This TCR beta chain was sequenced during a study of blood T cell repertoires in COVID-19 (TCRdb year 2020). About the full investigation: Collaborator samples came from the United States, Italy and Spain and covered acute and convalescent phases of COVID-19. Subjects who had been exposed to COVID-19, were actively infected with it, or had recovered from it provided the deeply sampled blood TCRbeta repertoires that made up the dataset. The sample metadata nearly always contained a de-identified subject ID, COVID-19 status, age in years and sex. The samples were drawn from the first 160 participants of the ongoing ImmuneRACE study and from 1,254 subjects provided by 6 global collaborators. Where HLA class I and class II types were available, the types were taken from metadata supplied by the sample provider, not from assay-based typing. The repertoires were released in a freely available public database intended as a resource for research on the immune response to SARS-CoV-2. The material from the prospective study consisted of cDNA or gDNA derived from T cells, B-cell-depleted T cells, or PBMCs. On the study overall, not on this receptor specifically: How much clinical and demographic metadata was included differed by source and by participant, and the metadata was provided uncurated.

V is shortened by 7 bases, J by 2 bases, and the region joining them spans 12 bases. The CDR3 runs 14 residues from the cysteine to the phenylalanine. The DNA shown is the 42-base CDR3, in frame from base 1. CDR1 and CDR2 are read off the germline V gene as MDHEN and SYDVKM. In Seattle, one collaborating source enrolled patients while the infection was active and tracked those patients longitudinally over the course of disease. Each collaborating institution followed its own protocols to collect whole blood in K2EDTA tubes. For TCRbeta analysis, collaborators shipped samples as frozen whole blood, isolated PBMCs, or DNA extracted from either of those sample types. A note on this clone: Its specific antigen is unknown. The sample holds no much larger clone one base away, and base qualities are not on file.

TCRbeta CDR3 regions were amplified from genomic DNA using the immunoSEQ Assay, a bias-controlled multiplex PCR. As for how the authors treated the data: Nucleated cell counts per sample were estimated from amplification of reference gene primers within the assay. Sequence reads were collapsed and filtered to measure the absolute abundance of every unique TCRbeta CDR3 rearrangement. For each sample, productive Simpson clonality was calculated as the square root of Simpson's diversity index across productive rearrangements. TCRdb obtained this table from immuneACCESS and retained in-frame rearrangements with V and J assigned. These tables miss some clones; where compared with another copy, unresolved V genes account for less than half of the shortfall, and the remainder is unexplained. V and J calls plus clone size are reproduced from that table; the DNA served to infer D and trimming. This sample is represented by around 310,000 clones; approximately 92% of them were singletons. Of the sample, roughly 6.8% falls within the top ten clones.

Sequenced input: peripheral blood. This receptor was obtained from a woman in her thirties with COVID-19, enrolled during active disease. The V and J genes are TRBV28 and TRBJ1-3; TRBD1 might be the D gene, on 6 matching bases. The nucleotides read TGTGCCAGCATCGGACAGTCCCCTGGAAACACCATATATTTT. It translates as CASIGQSPGNTIYF.